These T cell receptor beta chains were read from a single sample in a study of shared clonotypes between healthy human individuals. Here immunoSEQ multiplex PCR was the method, and the copy in TCRdb shows in-frame clones only, minus some. The sample consists of hundreds of thousands of clones, around 67% of them appearing once. The sample comprised memory CD4+ T cells sorted from blood. These receptors were obtained from a woman aged 25 to 39 in good health. Both conserved end residues are part of each CDR3. The order of the fields is V gene, J gene, CDR3 protein.

>TRBV11-3|TRBJ2-2
CASSLVATSVTGELFF
>TRBV19|TRBJ2-7
CASSITGFSYEQYF
>TRBV5-1|TRBJ2-7
CASRGPGLGEQYF
>TRBV28|TRBJ1-4
CASKAGSEKLFF
>TRBV7-8|TRBJ2-6
CASSLGFGTLSSGANVLTF
>TRBV28|TRBJ2-2
CASNPSTNTGELFF
>TRBV7-2|TRBJ2-2
CASRGLNTGELFF
>TRBV30|TRBJ1-1
CAFAQVEYLNTEAFF
>TRBV2|TRBJ1-1
CASIALTGDWSPNTEAFF
>TRBV5-4|TRBJ2-5
CASSQPSGAQETQYF
>TRBV6-1|TRBJ2-7
CASREWYEQYF
>TRBV2|TRBJ2-7
CASSEAGLAGTSYEQYF
>TRBV4-1|TRBJ2-2
CASSQVRVQGTGELFF
>TRBV11-2|TRBJ1-2
CASSLDRVRGADGYTF
>TRBV5-1|TRBJ1-4
CASSLAGTTVRSEKLFF
>TRBV10-3|TRBJ2-1
CAITAGLAGGKSEQFF
>TRBV7-9|TRBJ2-3
CASSISDTQYF
>TRBV4-1|TRBJ2-3
CASSQELQQYTQYF
>TRBV6-5|TRBJ1-2
CASLSGYGRSYTF
>TRBV5-4|TRBJ1-1
CASSQGRGNTEAFF
>TRBV4-2|TRBJ2-1
CASSRDSTYNEQFF
>TRBV28|TRBJ1-4
CASTSTAAGYEKLFF
>TRBV28|TRBJ1-4
CASSLTGPTNEKLFF
>TRBV6-4|TRBJ2-3
CASSDTLTDTQYF
>TRBV5-4|TRBJ1-1
CASSLDGMNTEAFF
>TRBV10-3|TRBJ2-1
CAISSANEQFF
>TRBV6-5|TRBJ2-5
CASSYFGGSSLETQYF
>TRBV10-2|TRBJ1-5
CASGNGDQPQHF
>TRBV5-1|TRBJ2-7
CASSLSFREQYF
>TRBV5-4|TRBJ2-1
CASSLGVGRDNEQFF
>TRBV19|TRBJ1-4
CASIGVRDPAF
>TRBV7-2|TRBJ1-2
CASSLRVANYGYTF
>TRBV28|TRBJ2-7
CASSGGLLEQYF
>TRBV15|TRBJ2-3
CATSRVGLGGDTQYF
>TRBV7-2|TRBJ2-5
CASSLGGGQETQYF